One sample yielded the 22 T cell receptor beta chains listed below, sequenced in a study of T cell repertoires in cytomegalovirus infection. One entry per CDR3 protein, called by TCRdb with MiXCR from the reads. The sample lists approximately 550,000 distinct CDR3 sequences, 16% occurring once. The specimen was CD8+ T cells from PBMCs. The receptors here all came from a human donor in good health (CMV status not recorded). Some clones in this sample may be carry-over from other donors' samples.

This clonotype was detected many times. The chain uses TRBV6-1 and TRBJ2-2; TRBD1 matches 10 bases. The CDR3 covers 15 residues. The V and J ends lost 7 bases and 5 bases, in that order; junction bases with no gene match: 7. The germline gives CDR1 MNHNS, CDR2 SASEGT. The CDR3 spells CASTSDRGRTGELFF. DNA for the CDR3: TGTGCCAGCACCTCTGACAGGGGGCGAACCGGGGAGCTGTTTTTT.

This clonotype was recorded many times. The chain joins TRBV9 to TRBJ2-3; D call uncertain. The CDR3 spans 16 residues. The ends were cut back, 3 bases at V and 1 base at J, with 15 bases in the middle. Germline lookup yields CDR1 SGDLS and CDR2 YYNGEE. This CDR3 is CASSAGRTRGTDTQYF. As DNA, the CDR3 is TGTGCCAGCAGCGCCGGGCGTACCCGGGGCACAGATACGCAGTATTTT.

This chain joins TRBV12-5 and TRBJ1-2, with a possible D match to TRBD1 (5 bases). V lost 9 bases to trimming and J lost 1 base, with 12 bases between them. CDR1 and CDR2 from the germline V gene are LGHNT and FRNRAP. The CDR3 is 13 residues long. This CDR3 is CASGGGVNYGYTF. CDR3 coding DNA: TGTGCTAGCGGGGGTGGCGTTAACTATGGCTACACCTTC.

In regard to this clonotype: A junction end diverges from the germline sequence, so it may reflect a read error. V is TRBV12-3 or TRBV12-4 and J is TRBJ2-1, with D hard to call. This CDR3 contains 12 residues. CDR3 DNA: TGTGCCATCAGTCTGGACTACAATGAGCAGTTCTTC. It encodes CAISLDYNEQFF.

This clonotype was picked up many times. V gene TRBV7-9 combines with J gene TRBJ2-5; TRBD2 matches 7 bases. The CDR3 extends over 15 amino acids. V shed 5 bases, J shed 4 bases, and the junction held 10 bases outside the gene matches. Germline CDR1 SEHNR, CDR2 FQNEAQ (reference sequence). The CDR3 DNA sequence: TGTGCCAGCAGCCCCACTGGCGGGAGAGGAGAGACCCAGTACTTC. The encoded protein is CASSPTGGRGETQYF.

This clonotype was seen a few times. CDR3 in DNA: TGTGCCAGCAGACCACAGGGTTACTATGGCTACACCTTC. It yields the protein CASRPQGYYGYTF. V usage is TRBV25-1 and J usage is TRBJ1-2; tentatively, D is TRBD1 (6 bases). This CDR3 has 13 residues. Looked up from germline, CDR1 is MGHDK and CDR2 is SYGVNS. Trimming took off 6 bases at V and 3 bases at J, with 11 bases between the two ends.

A word on this clonotype: Germline and junction disagree at one end, which may indicate a read error. The rearrangement joins TRBV7-1 to TRBJ1-2, with TRBD1 identical over 8 bases. TRBV7-1 is annotated as an ORF whose role is uncertain. This CDR3 spans 14 amino acids. CDR3 DNA sequence: TGTGCCAGCAGCTGGGACGGGGTAGGACAGGGCTACATCTTC. Protein: CASSWDGVGQGYIF.

This clonotype appeared many times. V usage is TRBV5-1 and J usage is TRBJ2-3; TRBD2 is a possible D gene (7 bases). The CDR3 consists of 14 residues. Per germline, CDR1 SGHRS and CDR2 YFSETQ. Trimming left V 4 bases short and J 2 bases short, with 11 bases between. The chain's CDR3 is CASSPGGPTDTQYF. Here the CDR3 DNA reads TGCGCCAGCAGCCCCGGGGGGCCCACAGATACGCAGTATTTT.

With respect to this clonotype: Just one base apart from a much larger clone, this may be a read error. V gene TRBV6-5 combines with J gene TRBJ2-1; 9 nucleotides align to TRBD1. Germline V gives CDR1 MNHEY, CDR2 SVGAGI. This CDR3 spans 15 amino acids. V gave up 2 bases and J gave up 9 bases; unmatched junction bases: 8. The CDR3 sequence: CASSYPAQGASEQFF. CDR3 sequence (DNA): TGTGCCAGCAGTTACCCCGCACAGGGGGCCAGTGAGCAGTTCTTC.

This clonotype was seen at least ten times. V is TRBV29-1 and J is TRBJ2-7; 9 nucleotides agree with TRBD1. Germline V gene lookup returns CDR1 SQVTM and CDR2 ANQGSEA. V lost 6 bases, J lost 5 bases, and 8 bases stayed unmatched. The CDR3 has 13 residues. The DNA of the CDR3 is TGCAGCGTCCGGGACAGGGTCCACGACGAGCAGTACTTC. It yields the protein CSVRDRVHDEQYF.

This clonotype was seen many times. The CDR3 nucleotides are TGTGCCATCACGACTAGCGGGTTCACAGATACGCAGTATTTT. Translated, it gives CAITTSGFTDTQYF. The chain uses TRBV12-3 or TRBV12-4 and TRBJ2-3; 10 bases are a match to TRBD2. The CDR3 covers 14 residues. With 10 bases clipped from V and 2 bases from J, the junction kept 6 bases outside the gene matches.

There are a few counts of this clonotype. The chain is built from TRBV5-4 and TRBJ2-3, with 16 bases lining up with TRBD2. CDR3 size: 17 residues. With V trimmed by 2 bases and J by 1 base, 1 base remained unmatched. Germline V CDR1 and CDR2: SGHNT, YYREEE (reference sequence). CDR3 sequence reads: CASSFGTSGRGTDTQYF. The CDR3 nucleotides read TGTGCCAGCAGCTTTGGGACTAGCGGGAGGGGCACAGATACGCAGTATTTT.

The V call is TRBV29-1, the J call TRBJ2-7; no reliable D call. Germline CDR1 SQVTM, CDR2 ANQGSEA. The length of the CDR3 is 11 residues. Trimming left V 2 bases short and J 11 bases short, with 13 bases between. CDR3 loop: CSVETQVGKYF. The CDR3 bases are TGCAGCGTTGAAACGCAGGTTGGGAAGTACTTC.

This clonotype has more than one count but fewer than ten. This chain uses TRBV20-1 with TRBJ2-3, with 13 bases fitting TRBD2. The CDR3 extends over 17 amino acids. Germline trimming cut 2 bases from V and 7 bases from J; bases unmatched to any gene: 12. In germline, CDR1 is DFQATT, CDR2 SNEGSKA (reference sequence). The CDR3 bases are TGCAGTGCTAGATCCGGACTAGCGGGAGCCGAGATCCATACGCAGTATTTT. Amino acid sequence: CSARSGLAGAEIHTQYF.

This clonotype has at least ten counts. This chain joins TRBV7-8 and TRBJ2-5, with 11 nucleotides matching TRBD2. The CDR3 has 16 amino acids. J lost 1 base, V lost 4 bases, and 5 bases had no gene match. CDR1 and CDR2 from the germline V gene are SGHVS and FQNEAQ. The chain's CDR3 is CASSYGLAGSQETQYF. The CDR3 DNA reads as TGTGCCAGCAGCTATGGACTAGCGGGTTCCCAAGAGACCCAGTACTTC.

This clonotype was seen more than once but under ten times. The chain joins TRBV15 to TRBJ2-4; D is ambiguous. The CDR3 extends over 16 amino acids. The germline gives CDR1 LNHNV, CDR2 YYDKDF (reference sequence). The V end lost 1 base, the J end lost 0 bases, and 10 bases lay between the germline ends. This CDR3 reads CATSRGRAQAKNIQYF. CDR3 nucleotides: TGTGCCACCAGCAGAGGGAGAGCCCAAGCCAAAAACATTCAGTACTTC.

This clonotype was seen repeatedly, ten times or more. The chain is built from TRBV11-2 and TRBJ1-1, with D tentatively TRBD1 (6 bases). This CDR3 is 17 amino acids long. Germline assignment: CDR1 SGHAT and CDR2 FQNNGV. The germline V and J ends were trimmed by 2 bases and 0 bases, with 16 bases remaining between them. CDR3 loop: CASSLFISQGLNTEAFF. DNA of the CDR3: TGTGCCAGCAGCTTATTTATATCCCAGGGGCTGAACACTGAAGCTTTCTTT.

Many counts were recorded for this clonotype. The rearrangement uses TRBV7-9 and TRBJ1-1, with D maybe TRBD1 (5 bases). This CDR3 has 14 amino acids. V lost 1 base and J 6 bases, leaving 12 bases between the germline ends. Per germline, CDR1 SEHNR and CDR2 FQNEAQ (reference sequence). CDR3 in DNA: TGTGCCAGCAGCTTAGAGGGGAGTGGGGCTGAAGCTTTCTTT. Amino acid sequence: CASSLEGSGAEAFF.

This chain uses TRBV28 with TRBJ1-1; no reliable D call. The CDR3 runs 14 residues. CDR1 MDHEN and CDR2 SYDVKM come from the germline V gene. Trimming cost V 3 bases and J 1 base, with 9 bases left between them. The CDR3 reads CASSFESPNTEAFF. The CDR3 DNA is TGTGCCAGCAGTTTTGAGTCCCCGAACACTGAAGCTTTCTTT.

This clonotype was counted many times. The V call is TRBV10-3, the J call TRBJ2-3; D tentatively fits TRBD1 or TRBD2 (6 bases each). V lost 2 bases, J lost 1 base, and 13 bases lay in between. The length of the CDR3 is 16 residues. Germline CDR1 reads ENHRY; CDR2 reads SYGVKD. The CDR3, as DNA: TGTGCCATCAGTGAGGCTACTAGGGGGGGCACAGATACGCAGTATTTT. It specifies CAISEATRGGTDTQYF.

This clonotype showed up just a few times. The chain recombines TRBV2 with TRBJ2-7; D gene uncertain. CDR3 size: 12 residues. CDR1 SNHLY and CDR2 FYNNEI come from the germline V gene. V was trimmed by 8 bases and J by 3 bases, leaving 11 bases between them. Here the CDR3 DNA reads TGTGCCAGCGTAAGACGGAACTACGAGCAGTACTTC. Translating gives CASVRRNYEQYF.

This clonotype was counted a few times. This chain joins TRBV28 and TRBJ2-1, with 12 bases aligning to TRBD2. Germline trimming cut 5 bases from V and 8 bases from J; bases unmatched to any gene: 13. Germline assignment: CDR1 MDHEN and CDR2 SYDVKM. The CDR3 loop spans 17 amino acids. The CDR3 spells CASSTNPRLAGVDEQFF. Here the CDR3 DNA reads TGTGCCAGCAGTACTAACCCTCGACTAGCGGGAGTGGATGAGCAGTTCTTC.